The 20 T cell receptor beta chains reported below all come from one sample, sequenced in a study of T cell responses to AZD1222 COVID-19 vaccine. This table comes from immunoSEQ multiplex PCR, and its TCRdb copy is limited to in-frame clones, with some not included. The sample includes around 94,000 clones, 70% to 90% of them seen just once. This sample comprised peripheral blood, obtained on day 0 of AZD1222 vaccination. The origin of the receptors is an adult in good health.

The chain links TRBV7-2 to TRBJ2-3; TRBD2 matches 7 bases. CDR1 SGHTA and CDR2 FQGNSA come from the germline V gene. V shed 5 bases, J shed 0 bases, and the junction held 5 bases outside the gene matches. The CDR3 spans 15 residues. CDR3 sequence: CASSPRTRSTDTQYF. The CDR3 bases are TGTGCCAGCAGCCCCCGGACTAGGAGCACAGATACGCAGTATTTT.

For the CDR3, the DNA is TGTGCCAGTAGAACCGGACAGACTCAGCCCCAGCATTTT. This codes for CASRTGQTQPQHF. V usage is TRBV19 and J usage is TRBJ1-5; maybe TRBD1 (6 bases). Germline assignment: CDR1 LNHDA and CDR2 SQIVND (reference sequence). The V end lost 6 bases, the J end lost 6 bases, and 12 bases lay between the germline ends. The CDR3 runs 13 residues.

This clone was seen only once. The chain carries TRBV6-6 and TRBJ1-5; the match to TRBD1 covers 10 bases. This CDR3 contains 16 residues. J gave up 4 bases and V 2 bases, and 5 bases lay outside the gene matches. CDR1 MNHNY and CDR2 SVGAGI come from the germline V gene (reference sequence). The CDR3, as DNA: TGTGCCAGCAGTTACCCGCCGGGACAGGGGAATCAGCCCCAGCATTTT. It codes for CASSYPPGQGNQPQHF.

The chain carries TRBV21-1 and TRBJ2-1; the D call of TRBD1 is as the table states it, not checked on the DNA. TRBV21-1 is a recognized pseudogene. The CDR3 is 15 residues long. The CDR3 sequence: CASSANRGIYNEQFF. The CDR3 DNA is TGTGCCAGCAGCGCGAACAGGGGGATATACAATGAGCAGTTCTTC.

The table lists this clone with a few counts. The chain combines TRBV7-2 with TRBJ2-1; possibly TRBD1 for D (5 bases). The CDR3 has 14 amino acids. Deletions cut 2 bases from V and 9 bases from J, with 14 bases between. From germline, CDR1 is SGHTA and CDR2 FQGNSA. The CDR3 nucleotides read TGTGCCAGCAGCTTATTAACAGGACGCCTTGAGCAGTTCTTC. Encoded protein: CASSLLTGRLEQFF.

The J gene is TRBJ2-2, the V gene TRBV6-6; a weak D match, TRBD2 (5 bases). V was pared by 8 bases and J by 6 bases, with 10 bases between. The CDR3 sequence is 12 residues long. The germline V gene encodes CDR1 MNHNY and CDR2 SVGAGI (reference sequence). The CDR3 spells CASRGSSGELFF. CDR3 nucleotides: TGTGCCAGCCGGGGTTCCTCCGGGGAGCTGTTTTTT.

This clone was observed a handful of times. The chain employs TRBV3-1 (or the pseudogene TRBV3-2) and TRBJ1-5; possibly TRBD1 for D (5 bases). V lost 0 bases, J lost 6 bases, and 15 bases lay in between. The CDR3 extends over 16 amino acids. Germline-derived CDR1 and CDR2 are LGHDT and YNNKEL (reference sequence). CDR3 nucleotides: TGTGCCAGCAGCCAAGATCTCCCAGGGTCCGGTCAGCCCCAGCATTTT. This codes for CASSQDLPGSGQPQHF.

The chain has TRBV13 and TRBJ1-1; D unresolved. V dropped 0 bases and J dropped 1 base, with 6 bases sitting between them. CDR1 and CDR2 from the germline V gene are PRHDT and FYEKMQ (reference sequence). The CDR3 covers 14 residues. CDR3 in DNA: TGTGCCAGCAGCTTAGGCCGGAAGAACACTGAAGCTTTCTTT. It yields the protein CASSLGRKNTEAFF.

The CDR3 DNA reads TGTGCCAGCAGCGGTACTAGCGGGGGCCCACCCCTCCGGGAGACCCAGTACTTC. Protein: CASSGTSGGPPLRETQYF. This chain connects TRBV9 to TRBJ2-5; 11 bases map to TRBD2. V shed 3 bases and J 5 bases; nucleotides not matched to a gene: 15. CDR1 and CDR2 (germline): SGDLS, YYNGEE. The CDR3 is 18 residues long.

The chain carries TRBV7-9 and TRBJ1-1; 7 nucleotides line up with TRBD1. Germline values: CDR1 SEHNR, CDR2 FQNEAQ (reference sequence). With 3 bases clipped from V and 1 base from J, the junction kept 2 bases outside the gene matches. CDR3 size: 14 residues. The CDR3 bases are TGTGCCAGCAGCTTGGGGACAGCGAACACTGAAGCTTTCTTT. This sequence encodes CASSLGTANTEAFF.

This chain joins TRBV29-1 and TRBJ1-1; no clear D. Trimming left V 6 bases short and J 2 bases short, with 13 bases between. The CDR3 runs 13 residues. Germline V gene data show CDR1 as SQVTM and CDR2 as ANQGSEA. CDR3 coding DNA: TGCAGCGTGGGATCTCGGCTAAACACTGAAGCTTTCTTT. This translates into CSVGSRLNTEAFF.

CDR3 loop: CASSQIPYEQYF. CDR3 nucleotide sequence: TGTGCCAGCAGCCAAATTCCATACGAGCAGTACTTC. The chain joins TRBV3-1 (or the pseudogene TRBV3-2) to TRBJ2-7, with D uncertain. CDR1 and CDR2 from the germline V gene are LGHDT and YNNKEL (reference sequence). The length of the CDR3 is 12 residues. V shed 2 bases and J shed 4 bases, with 6 bases lying between them.

The chain employs TRBV3-1 (or the pseudogene TRBV3-2) and TRBJ1-5; unclear D gene. The CDR3 consists of 14 residues. The germline V gene encodes CDR1 LGHDT and CDR2 YNNKEL (reference sequence). Trimming removed 0 bases from V and 5 bases from J, with 8 bases in between. The CDR3 protein is CASSQDRIYQPQHF. CDR3 in DNA: TGTGCCAGCAGCCAAGATCGGATATATCAGCCCCAGCATTTT.

The chain is built from TRBV4-3 and TRBJ2-7; 8 nucleotides line up with TRBD1. The CDR3 totals 15 residues. Trimming at V came to 5 bases and at J to 2 bases, leaving 8 bases not matched to a gene. Per germline, CDR1 LGHNA and CDR2 YSLEER. In nucleotides, the CDR3 is TGCGCCAGCAGCTTTGGACAGGGAGAGCCCTACGAGCAGTACTTC. Residues: CASSFGQGEPYEQYF.

The V gene is TRBV11-1, the J gene TRBJ2-3; TRBD2 is a possible D gene (7 bases). CDR1 SGHAT and CDR2 FQDESV come from the germline V gene (reference sequence). The V and J ends lost 10 bases and 2 bases respectively, with 16 bases between them. The CDR3 runs to 14 residues. The CDR3 sequence: CANDAGAYTDTQYF. The CDR3 region has the DNA TGTGCCAACGATGCGGGGGCTTACACAGATACGCAGTATTTT.

The chain carries TRBV5-1 and TRBJ1-6; 7 bases line up with TRBD1. Germline-derived CDR1 and CDR2 are SGHRS and YFSETQ. Unmatched junction bases numbered 4, after V lost 4 bases and J lost 0 bases. This CDR3 has 16 residues. The CDR3 DNA follows: TGCGCCAGCAGCCCGACAGGGCCCTCCTATAATTCACCCCTCCACTTT. This codes for CASSPTGPSYNSPLHF.

The CDR3, as DNA: TGTGCCAGCGGCGGGATTCTCTCCGAAAAACTGTTTTTT. It translates to CASGGILSEKLFF. V usage is TRBV28 and J usage is TRBJ1-4; no clear D. The V and J ends lost 8 bases and 8 bases respectively, with 15 bases between them. Germline CDR1 is MDHEN and CDR2 is SYDVKM. CDR3 length: 13 amino acids. Using reference TRBV28 and TRBJ1-4 for the parts outside the CDR3, the full variable domain is DVKVTQSSRYLVKRTGEKVFLECVQDMDHENMFWYRQDPGLGLRLIYFSYDVKMKEKGDIPEGYSVSREKKERFSLILESASTNQTSMYLCASGGILSEKLFFGSGTQLSVL.

The J gene is TRBJ1-2, the V gene TRBV18, with TRBD1 matching over 9 bases. After removal of 3 bases from V and 2 bases from J, the junction contained 7 bases not matched to a gene. Germline CDR1 is KGHSH and CDR2 is LQKENI. This CDR3 has 16 amino acids. The chain's CDR3 is CASSPLPGQGNYGYTF. CDR3 nucleotides: TGTGCCAGCTCACCGCTCCCGGGACAGGGAAACTATGGCTACACCTTC.

This clone was detected only once. The chain combines TRBV18 with TRBJ2-5; tentatively, D is TRBD1 (6 bases). Germline V gene lookup returns CDR1 KGHSH and CDR2 LQKENI. The CDR3 length is 15 residues. V was pared by 2 bases and J by 4 bases, with 14 bases between. The DNA of the CDR3 is TGTGCCAGCTCACCAATCCAGGGGAAGGGAGAGACCCAGTACTTC. It translates to CASSPIQGKGETQYF.

This chain connects TRBV27 to TRBJ1-1; D possibly corresponds to TRBD1 (5 bases). Germline V gene sequence: CDR1 MNHEY, CDR2 SMNVEV (reference sequence). V was clipped by 1 base and J by 8 bases, with 11 bases between them. The CDR3 has 13 residues. The CDR3 spells CASSLFSNREAFF. The CDR3 DNA is TGTGCCAGCAGTTTATTTTCGAACAGGGAAGCTTTCTTT.